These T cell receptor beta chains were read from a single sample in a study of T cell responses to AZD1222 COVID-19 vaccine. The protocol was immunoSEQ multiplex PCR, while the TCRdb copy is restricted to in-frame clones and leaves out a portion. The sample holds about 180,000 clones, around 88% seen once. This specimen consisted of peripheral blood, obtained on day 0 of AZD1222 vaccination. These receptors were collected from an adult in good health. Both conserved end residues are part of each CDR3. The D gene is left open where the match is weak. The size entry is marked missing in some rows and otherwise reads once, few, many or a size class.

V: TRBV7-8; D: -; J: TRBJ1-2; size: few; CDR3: CASSGSALMGYTF; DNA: TGTGCCAGCTCGGGATCCGCCTTGATGGGCTACACCTTC
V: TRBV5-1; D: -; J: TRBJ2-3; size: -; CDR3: CASSLEDSTDTQYF; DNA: TGCGCCAGCAGCTTGGAGGACAGCACAGATACGCAGTATTTT
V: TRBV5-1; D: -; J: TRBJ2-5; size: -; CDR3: CASSFNPGIPQETQYF; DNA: TGCGCCAGCAGCTTCAACCCAGGGATTCCCCAAGAGACCCAGTACTTC
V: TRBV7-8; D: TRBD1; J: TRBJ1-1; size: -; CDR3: CASSPRGGQDTEAFF; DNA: TGTGCCAGCAGCCCGAGGGGCGGACAGGACACTGAAGCTTTCTTT
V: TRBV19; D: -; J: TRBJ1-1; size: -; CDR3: CASSRSDLMNTEAFF; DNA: TGTGCCAGTAGTAGATCGGACTTAATGAACACTGAAGCTTTCTTT
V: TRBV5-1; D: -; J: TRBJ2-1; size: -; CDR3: CASCQMSSYNEQFF; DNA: TGCGCCAGCTGCCAAATGAGCTCCTACAATGAGCAGTTCTTC
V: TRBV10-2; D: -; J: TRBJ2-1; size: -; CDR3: CASSEPSNEQFF; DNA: TGCGCCAGCAGTGAACCCAGCAATGAGCAGTTCTTC
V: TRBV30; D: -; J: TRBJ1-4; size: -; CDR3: CAWRHLGTTNEKLFF; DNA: TGTGCCTGGAGACACCTGGGGACGACTAATGAAAAACTGTTTTTT
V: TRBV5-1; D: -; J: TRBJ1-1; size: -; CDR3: CASSLGQRWNTEAFF; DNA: TGCGCCAGCAGCTTGGGACAGAGATGGAACACTGAAGCTTTCTTT
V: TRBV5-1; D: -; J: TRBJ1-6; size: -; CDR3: CASSWDTLNSPLHF; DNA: TGCGCCAGCAGCTGGGACACACTTAATTCACCCCTCCACTTT
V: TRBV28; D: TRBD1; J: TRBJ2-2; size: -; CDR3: CASSLTGTGGGELFF; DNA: TGTGCCAGCAGCCTAACCGGGACAGGGGGCGGGGAGCTGTTTTTT
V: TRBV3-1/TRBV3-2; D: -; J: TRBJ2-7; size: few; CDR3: CASSQTPEQYF; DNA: TGTGCCAGCAGCCAAACCCCCGAGCAGTACTTC
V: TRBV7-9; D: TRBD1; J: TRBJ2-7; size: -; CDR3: CASSLALGTGGGEQYF; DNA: TGTGCCAGCAGCTTAGCGCTGGGGACAGGCGGAGGCGAGCAGTACTTC
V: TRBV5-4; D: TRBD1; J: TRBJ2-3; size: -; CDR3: CASSRAGQGADTQYF; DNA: TGTGCCAGCAGCCGGGCGGGACAGGGCGCAGATACGCAGTATTTT
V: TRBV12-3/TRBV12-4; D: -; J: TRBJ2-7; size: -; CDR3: CASSLGSYEQYF; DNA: TGTGCCAGCAGTTTAGGGAGCTACGAGCAGTACTTC
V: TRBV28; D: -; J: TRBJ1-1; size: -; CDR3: CASTRPLGVTEAFF; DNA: TGTGCCAGCACCCGACCCCTGGGGGTAACTGAAGCTTTCTTT